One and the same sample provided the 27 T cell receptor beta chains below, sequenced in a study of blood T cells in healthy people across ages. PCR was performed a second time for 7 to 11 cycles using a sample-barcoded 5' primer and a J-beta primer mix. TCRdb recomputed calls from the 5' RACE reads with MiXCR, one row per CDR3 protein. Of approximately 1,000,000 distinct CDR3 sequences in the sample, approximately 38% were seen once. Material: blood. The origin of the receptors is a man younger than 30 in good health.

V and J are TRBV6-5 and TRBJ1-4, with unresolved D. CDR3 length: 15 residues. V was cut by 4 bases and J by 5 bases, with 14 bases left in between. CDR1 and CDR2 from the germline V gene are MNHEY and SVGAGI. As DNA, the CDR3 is TGTGCCAGCAGTTCTACCGGGCCCACAAATGAAAAACTGTTTTTT. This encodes CASSSTGPTNEKLFF.

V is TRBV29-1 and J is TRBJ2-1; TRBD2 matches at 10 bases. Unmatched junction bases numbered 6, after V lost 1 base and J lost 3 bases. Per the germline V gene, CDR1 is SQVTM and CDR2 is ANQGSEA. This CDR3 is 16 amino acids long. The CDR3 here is CSVEGASGGFYNEQFF. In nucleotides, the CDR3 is TGCAGCGTTGAAGGGGCTAGCGGGGGATTCTACAATGAGCAGTTCTTC.

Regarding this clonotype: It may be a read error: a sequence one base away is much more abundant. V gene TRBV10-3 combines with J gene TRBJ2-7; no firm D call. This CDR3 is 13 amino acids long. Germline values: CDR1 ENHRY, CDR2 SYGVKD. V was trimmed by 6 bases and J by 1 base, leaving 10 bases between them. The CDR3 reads CAIRLQESYEQYF. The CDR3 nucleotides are TGTGCCATCAGGCTTCAGGAATCCTACGAGCAGTACTTC.

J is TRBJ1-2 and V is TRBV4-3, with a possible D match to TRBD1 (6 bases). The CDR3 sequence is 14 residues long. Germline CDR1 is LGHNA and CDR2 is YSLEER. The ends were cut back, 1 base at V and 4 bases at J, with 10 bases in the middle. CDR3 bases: TGCGCCAGCAGCCAAGGGAGAGGGGGCTATGGCTACACCTTC. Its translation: CASSQGRGGYGYTF.

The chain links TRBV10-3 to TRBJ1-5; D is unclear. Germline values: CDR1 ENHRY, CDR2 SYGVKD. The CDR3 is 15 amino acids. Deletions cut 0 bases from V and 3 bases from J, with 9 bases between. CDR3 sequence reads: CAISESRRHNQPQHF. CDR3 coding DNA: TGTGCCATCAGTGAGTCGAGGCGGCACAATCAGCCCCAGCATTTT.

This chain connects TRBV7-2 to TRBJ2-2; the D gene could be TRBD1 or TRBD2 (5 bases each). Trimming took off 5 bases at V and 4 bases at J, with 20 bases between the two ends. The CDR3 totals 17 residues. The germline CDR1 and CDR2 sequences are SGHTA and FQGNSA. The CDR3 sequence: CASSGRGPPMSTGELFF. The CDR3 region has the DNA TGTGCCAGCAGCGGTCGGGGACCGCCTATGTCCACCGGGGAGCTGTTTTTT.

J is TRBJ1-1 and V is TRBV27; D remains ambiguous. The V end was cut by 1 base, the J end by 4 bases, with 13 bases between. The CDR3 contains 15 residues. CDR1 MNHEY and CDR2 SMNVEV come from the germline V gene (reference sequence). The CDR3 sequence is CASSLLKRMSTEAFF. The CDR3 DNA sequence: TGTGCCAGCAGTTTATTGAAGAGAATGAGCACTGAAGCTTTCTTT.

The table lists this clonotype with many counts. This CDR3 is CASSQVGGGNIQYF. The CDR3 DNA is TGTGCCAGCAGCCAAGTTGGAGGAGGAAACATTCAGTACTTC. The V and J genes are TRBV4-2 and TRBJ2-4, with a possible D match to TRBD2 (5 bases). V lost 1 base, J lost 6 bases, and 10 bases lay in between. The CDR3 loop spans 14 amino acids. The germline CDR1 and CDR2 sequences are LGHNA and YNFKEQ.

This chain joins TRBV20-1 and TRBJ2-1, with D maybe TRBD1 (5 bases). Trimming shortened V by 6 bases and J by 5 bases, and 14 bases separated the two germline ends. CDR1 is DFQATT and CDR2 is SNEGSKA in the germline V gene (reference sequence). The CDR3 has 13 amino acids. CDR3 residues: CSALQDVNNEQFF. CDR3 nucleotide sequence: TGCAGTGCCCTACAGGACGTAAACAATGAGCAGTTCTTC.

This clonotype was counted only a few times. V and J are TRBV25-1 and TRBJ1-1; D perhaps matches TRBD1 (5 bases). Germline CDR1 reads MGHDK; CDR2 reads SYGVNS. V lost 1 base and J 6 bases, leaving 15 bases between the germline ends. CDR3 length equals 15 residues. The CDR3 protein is CASSESGLTYSEAFF. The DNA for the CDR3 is TGTGCCAGCAGTGAATCGGGACTCACGTACTCTGAAGCTTTCTTT.

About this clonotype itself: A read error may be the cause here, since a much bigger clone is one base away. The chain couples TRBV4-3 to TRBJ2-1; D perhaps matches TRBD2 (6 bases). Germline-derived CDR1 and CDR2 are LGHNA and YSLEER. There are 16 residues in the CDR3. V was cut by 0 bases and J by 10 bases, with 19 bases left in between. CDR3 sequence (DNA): TGCGCCAGCAGCCAAGATAAGTCAGGGAGGTCAAACGAGCAGTTCTTC. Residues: CASSQDKSGRSNEQFF.

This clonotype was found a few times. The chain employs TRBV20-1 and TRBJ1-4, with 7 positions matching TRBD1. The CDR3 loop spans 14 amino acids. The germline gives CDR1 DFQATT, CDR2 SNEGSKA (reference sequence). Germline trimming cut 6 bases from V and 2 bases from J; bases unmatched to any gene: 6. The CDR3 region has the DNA TGCAGTGCAGCAACAGGGGTCACTAATGAAAAACTGTTTTTT. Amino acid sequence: CSAATGVTNEKLFF.

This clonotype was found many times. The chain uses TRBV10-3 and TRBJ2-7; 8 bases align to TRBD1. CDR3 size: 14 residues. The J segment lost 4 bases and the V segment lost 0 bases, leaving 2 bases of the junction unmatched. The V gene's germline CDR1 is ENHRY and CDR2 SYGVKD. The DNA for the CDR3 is TGTGCCATCAGTGAGTCCGGACAGGGATACGAGCAGTACTTC. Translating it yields CAISESGQGYEQYF.

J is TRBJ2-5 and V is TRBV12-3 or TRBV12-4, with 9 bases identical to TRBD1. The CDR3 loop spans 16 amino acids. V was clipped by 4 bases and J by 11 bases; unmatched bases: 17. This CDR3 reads CASSSTPGQGDNEQYF. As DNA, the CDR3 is TGTGCCAGCAGTTCCACTCCGGGACAGGGTGACAATGAGCAGTACTTC.

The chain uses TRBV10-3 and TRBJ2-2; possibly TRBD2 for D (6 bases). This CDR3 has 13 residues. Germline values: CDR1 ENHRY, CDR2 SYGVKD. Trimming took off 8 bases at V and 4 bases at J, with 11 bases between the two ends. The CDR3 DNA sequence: TGTGCCATCGGCCAGGGAGGCACCGGGGAGCTGTTTTTT. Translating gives CAIGQGGTGELFF.

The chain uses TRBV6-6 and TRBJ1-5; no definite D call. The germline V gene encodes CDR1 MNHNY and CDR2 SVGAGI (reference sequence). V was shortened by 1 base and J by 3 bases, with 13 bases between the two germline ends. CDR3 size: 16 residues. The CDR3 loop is CASSYYDVGHNQPQHF. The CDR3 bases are TGTGCCAGCAGTTACTATGATGTTGGGCACAATCAGCCCCAGCATTTT.

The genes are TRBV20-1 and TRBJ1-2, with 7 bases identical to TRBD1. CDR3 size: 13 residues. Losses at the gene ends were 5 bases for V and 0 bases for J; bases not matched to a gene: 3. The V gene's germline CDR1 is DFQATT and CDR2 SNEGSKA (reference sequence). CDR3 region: CSAGTAANYGYTF. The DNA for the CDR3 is TGCAGTGCTGGGACAGCCGCTAACTATGGCTACACCTTC.

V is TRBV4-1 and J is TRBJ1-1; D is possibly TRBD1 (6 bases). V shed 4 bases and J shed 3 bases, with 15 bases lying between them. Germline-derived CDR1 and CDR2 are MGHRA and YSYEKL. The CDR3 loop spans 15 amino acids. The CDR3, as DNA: TGCGCCAGCAGCCTCCAACAGGGTGTAGACACTGAAGCTTTCTTT. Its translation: CASSLQQGVDTEAFF.

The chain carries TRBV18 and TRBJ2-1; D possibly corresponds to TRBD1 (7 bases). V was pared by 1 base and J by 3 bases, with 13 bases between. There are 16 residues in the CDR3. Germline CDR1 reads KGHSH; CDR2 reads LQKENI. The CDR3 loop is CASSPLSQGGYNEQFF. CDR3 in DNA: TGTGCCAGCTCACCACTTTCGCAGGGGGGCTACAATGAGCAGTTCTTC.

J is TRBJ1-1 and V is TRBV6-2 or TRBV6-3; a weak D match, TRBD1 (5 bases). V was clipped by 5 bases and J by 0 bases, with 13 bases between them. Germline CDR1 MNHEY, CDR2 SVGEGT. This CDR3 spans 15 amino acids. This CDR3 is CASSPSDIMNTEAFF. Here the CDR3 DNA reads TGTGCCAGCAGTCCCTCGGACATCATGAACACTGAAGCTTTCTTT.

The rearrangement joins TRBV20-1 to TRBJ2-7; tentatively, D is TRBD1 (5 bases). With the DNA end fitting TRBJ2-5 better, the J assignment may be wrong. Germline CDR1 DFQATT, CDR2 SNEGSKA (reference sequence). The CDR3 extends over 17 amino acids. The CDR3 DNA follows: TGCAGTGCTAGGAATAAGGGGCACTACCAGTCCACCGAGACCCAGTACTTC. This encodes CSARNKGHYQSTETQYF.

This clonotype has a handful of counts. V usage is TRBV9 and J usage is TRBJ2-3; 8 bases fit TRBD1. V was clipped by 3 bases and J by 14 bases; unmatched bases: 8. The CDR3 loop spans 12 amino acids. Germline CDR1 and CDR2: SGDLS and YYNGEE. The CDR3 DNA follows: TGTGCCAGCAGCGGAGCTAGACAGGGGCGGTATTTT. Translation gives CASSGARQGRYF.

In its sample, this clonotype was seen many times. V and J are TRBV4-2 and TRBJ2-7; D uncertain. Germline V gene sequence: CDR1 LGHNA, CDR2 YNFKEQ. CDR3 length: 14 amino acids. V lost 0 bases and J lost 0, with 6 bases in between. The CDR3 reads CASSQDGSSYEQYF. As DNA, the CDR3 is TGTGCCAGCAGCCAAGACGGCAGCTCCTACGAGCAGTACTTC.

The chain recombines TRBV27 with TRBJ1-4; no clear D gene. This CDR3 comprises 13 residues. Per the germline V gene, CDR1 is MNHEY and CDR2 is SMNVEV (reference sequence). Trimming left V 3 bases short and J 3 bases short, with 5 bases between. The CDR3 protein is CASSFMSNEKLFF. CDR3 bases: TGTGCCAGCAGTTTTATGTCTAATGAAAAACTGTTTTTT.

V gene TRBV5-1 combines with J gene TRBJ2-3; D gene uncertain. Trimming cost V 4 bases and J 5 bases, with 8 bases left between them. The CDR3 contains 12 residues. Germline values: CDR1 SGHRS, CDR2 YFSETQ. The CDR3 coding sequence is TGCGCCAGCAGCGCCGCAGGAGATACGCAGTATTTT. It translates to CASSAAGDTQYF. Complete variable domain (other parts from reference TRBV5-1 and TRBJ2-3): KAGVTQTPRYLIKTRGQQVTLSCSPISGHRSVSWYQQTPGQGLQFLFEYFSETQRNKGNFPGRFSGRQFSNSRSEMNVSTLELGDSALYLCASSAAGDTQYFGPGTRLTVL.

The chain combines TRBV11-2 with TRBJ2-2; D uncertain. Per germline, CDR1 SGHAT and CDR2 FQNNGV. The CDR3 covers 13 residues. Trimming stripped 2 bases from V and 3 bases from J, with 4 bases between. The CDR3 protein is CASSLLYTGELFF. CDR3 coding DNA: TGTGCCAGCAGCTTATTATACACCGGGGAGCTGTTTTTT.

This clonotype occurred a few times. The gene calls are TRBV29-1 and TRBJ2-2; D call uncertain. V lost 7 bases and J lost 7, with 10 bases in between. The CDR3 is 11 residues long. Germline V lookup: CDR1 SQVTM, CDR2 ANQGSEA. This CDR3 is CSAHWGGELFF. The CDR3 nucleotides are TGCAGCGCCCATTGGGGCGGGGAGCTGTTTTTT.